Included here is one T cell receptor (beta chain) sequence, with context. What it recognizes is unknown. This specimen comes from a study of graft-versus-host responses after intestinal transplantation. Study overall: Transplants given to recipients were multivisceral, liver-intestinal, or isolated intestinal. Anti-thymocyte globulin induction preceded 2 to 4 years of tacrolimus and steroid maintenance in all recipients.

Data came from immunoSEQ multiplex PCR; TCRdb stores just in-frame clones and leaves some out. The data show around 90,000 clones, just under 95% seen once. The V and J ends lost 8 bases and 6 bases respectively, with 16 bases between them. CDR3 length: 14 residues. The germline V gene has CDR1 SEHNR and CDR2 FQNEAQ (reference sequence). This chain connects TRBV7-9 to TRBJ2-2; a possible D gene is TRBD2 (6 bases). Source: unstimulated CD4+ T cells sorted from spleen or lymph node cells, taken before intestinal transplant. The receptor was isolated from a human donor who received an intestinal transplant. CDR3 sequence reads: CASGADGGAGELFF. The CDR3 DNA reads as TGTGCCAGCGGAGCGGACGGAGGGGCCGGGGAGCTGTTTTTT.